The rows below give T cell receptor beta chains drawn from one sample of a study of T-cell memory formation after mild COVID-19. TCRdb fed the 5' RACE reads into MiXCR, producing one record per CDR3 protein. The sample has 300,000 to 400,000 distinct CDR3 sequences; about an eighth are singletons. Sequenced: PBMCs or a T cell subset sorted from them (not recorded which). The receptors were gathered from a man between 18 and 35 years old who had mild COVID-19 (a few samples of this study predate the infection). Cell type and time point are not known. The CDR3 runs from the conserved cysteine through the conserved F or W. The D gene is left open where the match is weak. Some rows mark clone size as missing; the rest say once, few, many or name a class of expanded clone.

J: TRBJ1-2
length: 12
size: many
D: -
V: TRBV7-9
CDR3: CASSPDPYGYTF
DNA: TGTGCCAGCAGCCCGGACCCTTATGGCTACACCTTC

J: TRBJ1-4
length: 14
size: few
D: -
V: TRBV29-1
CDR3: CSVDRGEGIEKLFF
DNA: TGCAGCGTTGACCGGGGGGAAGGGATTGAAAAACTGTTTTTT

J: TRBJ1-1
length: 15
size: -
D: -
V: TRBV20-1
CDR3: CSATRMGGLNTEAFF
DNA: TGCAGTGCTACCCGTATGGGGGGCTTGAACACTGAAGCTTTCTTT

J: TRBJ2-3
length: 15
size: few
D: TRBD1
V: TRBV28
CDR3: CASSSWGQEGDTQYF
DNA: TGTGCCAGCAGTTCCTGGGGACAGGAGGGGGATACGCAGTATTTT

J: TRBJ2-5
length: 12
size: -
D: TRBD2
V: TRBV29-1
CDR3: CSVVGSGGPKYF
DNA: TGCAGCGTTGTGGGAAGCGGGGGACCCAAATACTTC

J: TRBJ2-3
length: 14
size: many
D: -
V: TRBV7-2
CDR3: CASSLLGVRDTQYF
DNA: TGTGCCAGCAGCTTGCTAGGTGTCAGGGATACGCAGTATTTT

J: TRBJ2-5
length: 16
size: -
D: TRBD2
V: TRBV11-2
CDR3: CASSARTSGDQETQYF
DNA: TGTGCCAGCAGCGCCCGGACTAGCGGGGACCAAGAGACCCAGTACTTC

J: TRBJ2-7
length: 17
size: few
D: -
V: TRBV6-2/TRBV6-3
CDR3: CASSYGKGPQNPYEQYF
DNA: TGTGCCAGCAGTTACGGGAAAGGGCCCCAAAACCCCTACGAGCAGTACTTC

J: TRBJ2-7
length: 14
size: few
D: TRBD1
V: TRBV25-1
CDR3: CASSGTGGEYEQYF
DNA: TGTGCCAGCAGTGGGACAGGGGGAGAGTACGAGCAGTACTTC

J: TRBJ2-5
length: 16
size: few
D: TRBD2
V: TRBV9
CDR3: CASSVGLAGSEETQYF
DNA: TGTGCCAGCAGCGTAGGTCTAGCGGGGAGCGAAGAGACCCAGTACTTC

J: TRBJ2-3
length: 17
size: -
D: -
V: TRBV4-2
CDR3: CASSPLGPSANTDTQYF
DNA: TGTGCCAGCAGCCCCCTAGGTCCTAGCGCAAACACAGATACGCAGTATTTT

J: TRBJ1-1
length: 14
size: few
D: -
V: TRBV7-2
CDR3: CASSGQPGFTEAFF
DNA: TGTGCCAGCAGCGGGCAGCCGGGGTTCACTGAAGCTTTCTTT

J: TRBJ2-2
length: 15
size: few
D: -
V: TRBV5-1
CDR3: CASSTGGLNTGELFF
DNA: TGCGCCAGCAGCACCGGCGGACTGAACACCGGGGAGCTGTTTTTT

J: TRBJ1-1
length: 15
size: -
D: TRBD1
V: TRBV4-3
CDR3: CASSYLQGADTEAFF
DNA: TGCGCCAGCAGCTACTTACAGGGGGCGGACACTGAAGCTTTCTTT

J: TRBJ2-1
length: 17
size: few
D: TRBD1
V: TRBV27
CDR3: CASSLIPGQGTYNEQFF
DNA: TGTGCCAGCAGTTTAATACCGGGACAGGGGACCTACAATGAGCAGTTCTTC

J: TRBJ2-2
length: 16
size: few
D: TRBD2
V: TRBV7-2
CDR3: CASSPLAGGLTGELFF
DNA: TGTGCCAGCAGCCCTTTAGCGGGGGGTCTCACCGGGGAGCTGTTTTTT

J: TRBJ1-5
length: 16
size: few
D: -
V: TRBV4-2
CDR3: CASSQDPGQSNQPQHF
DNA: TGTGCCAGCAGCCAAGATCCAGGACAGAGCAATCAGCCCCAGCATTTT

J: TRBJ2-7
length: 15
size: -
D: -
V: TRBV4-1
CDR3: CASSQDWAAPYEQYF
DNA: TGCGCCAGCAGCCAAGATTGGGCAGCCCCCTACGAGCAGTACTTC

J: TRBJ2-7
length: 15
size: -
D: TRBD1
V: TRBV7-2
CDR3: CASSLTGTGPYEQYF
DNA: TGTGCCAGCAGCTTAACCGGGACAGGGCCCTACGAGCAGTACTTC

J: TRBJ1-4
length: 14
size: -
D: -
V: TRBV6-5
CDR3: CASSPSVRIEKLFF
DNA: TGTGCCAGCAGTCCTAGCGTTCGTATAGAAAAACTGTTTTTT

J: TRBJ2-1
length: 13
size: few
D: -
V: TRBV5-1
CDR3: CASSLGHGNEQFF
DNA: TGCGCCAGCAGCTTGGGGCACGGGAATGAGCAGTTCTTC

J: TRBJ2-5
length: 16
size: few
D: -
V: TRBV6-5
CDR3: CASSPTYGPPPETQYF
DNA: TGTGCCAGCAGTCCTACCTATGGGCCCCCACCAGAGACCCAGTACTTC

J: TRBJ2-1
length: 12
size: many
D: -
V: TRBV6-2/TRBV6-3
CDR3: CASSYWTDEQFF
DNA: TGTGCCAGCAGTTACTGGACAGACGAGCAGTTCTTC

J: TRBJ1-6
length: 14
size: -
D: -
V: TRBV7-9
CDR3: CASSLSRANSPLHF
DNA: TGTGCCAGCAGCTTATCCAGGGCAAATTCACCCCTCCACTTT

J: TRBJ2-5
length: 13
size: many
D: -
V: TRBV12-3/TRBV12-4
CDR3: CASSLRGKETQYF
DNA: TGTGCCAGCAGTTTAAGGGGAAAAGAGACCCAGTACTTC

J: TRBJ1-5
length: 13
size: -
D: -
V: TRBV5-1
CDR3: CASSPLPHQPQHF
DNA: TGCGCCAGCAGCCCGCTGCCCCATCAGCCCCAGCATTTT

J: TRBJ1-1
length: 15
size: many
D: -
V: TRBV5-5
CDR3: CASSYGPTGGTEAFF
DNA: TGTGCCAGCAGTTATGGCCCGACTGGGGGCACTGAAGCTTTCTTT

J: TRBJ2-2
length: 14
size: -
D: -
V: TRBV14
CDR3: CASSQATGTSVMFF
DNA: TGTGCCAGCAGCCAAGCGACGGGGACGTCGGTGATGTTTTTT

J: TRBJ2-1
length: 14
size: few
D: -
V: TRBV6-4
CDR3: CASTPSGPINEQFF
DNA: TGTGCCAGCACCCCCAGTGGGCCCATTAATGAGCAGTTCTTC

J: TRBJ1-5
length: 15
size: few
D: TRBD1
V: TRBV27
CDR3: CASSFGQGGYQPQHF
DNA: TGTGCCAGCAGTTTCGGGCAGGGGGGGTATCAGCCCCAGCATTTT

J: TRBJ2-5
length: 16
size: -
D: -
V: TRBV14
CDR3: CASSQEMRPVQETQYF
DNA: TGTGCCAGCAGCCAAGAAATGCGGCCCGTACAAGAGACCCAGTACTTC

J: TRBJ1-1
length: 14
size: -
D: TRBD1
V: TRBV7-2
CDR3: CASSLADRGRGAFF
DNA: TGTGCCAGCAGCTTAGCGGACAGGGGGCGGGGAGCTTTCTTT

J: TRBJ2-1
length: 17
size: -
D: -
V: TRBV4-1
CDR3: CASSQEGRSGVLNEQFF
DNA: TGCGCCAGCAGCCAAGAAGGCCGGAGCGGAGTTCTCAATGAGCAGTTCTTC

J: TRBJ1-1
length: 15
size: few
D: TRBD1
V: TRBV7-2
CDR3: CASSLVGTGGAGAFF
DNA: TGTGCCAGCAGCTTAGTAGGGACAGGGGGCGCGGGGGCTTTCTTT

J: TRBJ2-2
length: 14
size: -
D: TRBD1
V: TRBV13
CDR3: CASSPPTGGGELFF
DNA: TGTGCCAGCAGTCCACCAACAGGGGGCGGGGAGCTGTTTTTT

J: TRBJ2-5
length: 12
size: many
D: -
V: TRBV29-1
CDR3: CSVGLRQETQYF
DNA: TGCAGCGTCGGGCTTCGACAAGAGACCCAGTACTTC

J: TRBJ1-1
length: 14
size: -
D: -
V: TRBV5-5
CDR3: CASSFRDGNTEAFF
DNA: TGTGCCAGCAGCTTTCGGGACGGGAACACTGAAGCTTTCTTT

J: TRBJ2-3
length: 17
size: -
D: -
V: TRBV5-1
CDR3: CASSSPPGRRDPDTQYF
DNA: TGCGCCAGCAGCTCCCCACCGGGACGCCGGGACCCAGATACGCAGTATTTT

J: TRBJ2-2
length: 14
size: many
D: -
V: TRBV7-3
CDR3: CASSKDQGFGELFF
DNA: TGTGCCAGCAGCAAGGACCAGGGGTTCGGGGAGCTGTTTTTT

J: TRBJ2-3
length: 19
size: -
D: TRBD2
V: TRBV5-4
CDR3: CASSPGGLAGGQRGDTQYF
DNA: TGTGCCAGCAGCCCGGGGGGACTAGCGGGGGGGCAAAGGGGAGATACGCAGTATTTT

J: TRBJ1-2
length: 16
size: few
D: -
V: TRBV25-1
CDR3: CASSEYNGYLLDGYTF
DNA: TGTGCCAGCAGTGAATATAACGGCTACCTATTGGATGGCTACACCTTC

J: TRBJ1-4
length: 15
size: few
D: TRBD1
V: TRBV20-1
CDR3: CSAIPIDRGGEKLFF
DNA: TGCAGTGCTATCCCGATAGACAGGGGAGGTGAAAAACTGTTTTTT